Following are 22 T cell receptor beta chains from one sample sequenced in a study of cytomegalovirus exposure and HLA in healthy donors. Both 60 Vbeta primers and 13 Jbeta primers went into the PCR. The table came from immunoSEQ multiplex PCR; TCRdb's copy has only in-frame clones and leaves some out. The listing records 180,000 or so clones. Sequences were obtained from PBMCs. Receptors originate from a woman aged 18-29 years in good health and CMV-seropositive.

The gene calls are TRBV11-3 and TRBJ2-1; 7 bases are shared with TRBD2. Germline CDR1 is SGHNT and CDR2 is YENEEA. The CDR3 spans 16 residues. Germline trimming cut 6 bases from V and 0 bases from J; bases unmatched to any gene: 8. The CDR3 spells CASRRDGDYSYNEQFF. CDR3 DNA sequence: TGTGCCAGCAGACGTGACGGGGACTACTCCTACAATGAGCAGTTCTTC.

CDR3 in amino acids: CSVDDGTGNEKLFF. The CDR3 DNA is TGCAGCGTTGACGACGGGACAGGTAATGAAAAACTGTTTTTT. The chain is built from TRBV29-1 and TRBJ1-4; TRBD1 matches at 8 bases. The germline V gene has CDR1 SQVTM and CDR2 ANQGSEA. J lost 4 bases, V lost 3 bases, and 4 bases had no gene match. This CDR3 has 14 amino acids.

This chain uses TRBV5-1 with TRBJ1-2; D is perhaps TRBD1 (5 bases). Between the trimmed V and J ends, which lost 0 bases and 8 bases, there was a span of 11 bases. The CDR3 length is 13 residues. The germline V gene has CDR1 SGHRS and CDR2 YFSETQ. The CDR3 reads CASSLVGGEGYTF. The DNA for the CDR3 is TGCGCCAGCAGCTTGGTTGGGGGGGAAGGCTACACCTTC. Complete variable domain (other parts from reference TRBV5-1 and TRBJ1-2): KAGVTQTPRYLIKTRGQQVTLSCSPISGHRSVSWYQQTPGQGLQFLFEYFSETQRNKGNFPGRFSGRQFSNSRSEMNVSTLELGDSALYLCASSLVGGEGYTFGSGTRLTVV.

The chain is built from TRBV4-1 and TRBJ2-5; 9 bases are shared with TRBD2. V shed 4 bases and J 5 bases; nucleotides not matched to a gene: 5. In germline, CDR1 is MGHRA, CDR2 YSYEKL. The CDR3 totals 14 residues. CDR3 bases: TGCGCCAGCAGCCTCGGGACTAGCTGGGAGACCCAGTACTTC. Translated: CASSLGTSWETQYF.

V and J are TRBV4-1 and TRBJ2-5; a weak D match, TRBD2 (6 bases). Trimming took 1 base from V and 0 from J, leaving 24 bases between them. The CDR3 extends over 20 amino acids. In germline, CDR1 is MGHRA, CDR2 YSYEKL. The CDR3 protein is CASSQVIFTSGELYQETQYF. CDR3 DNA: TGCGCCAGCAGCCAAGTAATATTCACCTCGGGAGAACTGTACCAAGAGACCCAGTACTTC.

The CDR3: CASSRGLADTGELFF. The CDR3 DNA follows: TGTGCCAGCTCCAGGGGGCTAGCGGACACCGGGGAGCTGTTTTTT. The V gene is TRBV18, the J gene TRBJ2-2, with D maybe TRBD1 (8 bases). Trimming stripped 6 bases from V and 3 bases from J, with 14 bases between. CDR1 is KGHSH and CDR2 is LQKENI in the germline V gene. CDR3 length: 15 amino acids.

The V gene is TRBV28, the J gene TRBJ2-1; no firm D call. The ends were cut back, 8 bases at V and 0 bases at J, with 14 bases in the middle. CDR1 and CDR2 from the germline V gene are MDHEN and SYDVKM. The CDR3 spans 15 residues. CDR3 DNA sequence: TGTGCCAGCGTCCCCCCCGGCGGCTCCTACAATGAGCAGTTCTTC. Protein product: CASVPPGGSYNEQFF.

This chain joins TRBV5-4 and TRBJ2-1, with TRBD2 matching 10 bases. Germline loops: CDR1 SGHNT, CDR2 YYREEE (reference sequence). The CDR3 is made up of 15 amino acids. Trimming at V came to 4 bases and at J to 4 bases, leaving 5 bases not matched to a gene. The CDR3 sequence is CASSALAGTYNEQFF. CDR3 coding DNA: TGTGCCAGCAGCGCACTAGCGGGGACTTACAATGAGCAGTTCTTC.

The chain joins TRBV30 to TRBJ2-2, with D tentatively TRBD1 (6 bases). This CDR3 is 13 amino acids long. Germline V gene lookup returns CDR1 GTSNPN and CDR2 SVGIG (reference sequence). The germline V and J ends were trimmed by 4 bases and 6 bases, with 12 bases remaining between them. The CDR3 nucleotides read TGTGCCTGGAAGAAGGGGGTCGCCGGGGAGCTGTTTTTT. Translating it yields CAWKKGVAGELFF. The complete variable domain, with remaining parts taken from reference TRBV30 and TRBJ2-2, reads SQTIHQWPATLVQPVGSPLSLECTVEGTSNPNLYWYRQAAGRGLQLLFYSVGIGQISSEVPQNLSASRPQDRQFILSSKKLLLSDSGFYLCAWKKGVAGELFFGEGSRLTVL.

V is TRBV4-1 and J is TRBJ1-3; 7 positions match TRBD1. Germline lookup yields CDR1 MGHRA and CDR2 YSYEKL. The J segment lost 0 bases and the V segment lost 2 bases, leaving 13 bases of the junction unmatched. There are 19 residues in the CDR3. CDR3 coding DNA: TGCGCCAGCAGCCAAAGAGGAAACCCGGGACAGTCCTCTGGAAACACCATATATTTT. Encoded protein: CASSQRGNPGQSSGNTIYF.

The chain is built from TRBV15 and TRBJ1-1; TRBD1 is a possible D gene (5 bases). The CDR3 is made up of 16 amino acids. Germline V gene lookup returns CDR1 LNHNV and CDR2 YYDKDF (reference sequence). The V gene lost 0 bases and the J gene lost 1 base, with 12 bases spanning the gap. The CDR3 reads CATSRDRKGKNTEAFF. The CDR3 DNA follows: TGTGCCACCAGCAGAGATCGGAAGGGGAAGAACACTGAAGCTTTCTTT.

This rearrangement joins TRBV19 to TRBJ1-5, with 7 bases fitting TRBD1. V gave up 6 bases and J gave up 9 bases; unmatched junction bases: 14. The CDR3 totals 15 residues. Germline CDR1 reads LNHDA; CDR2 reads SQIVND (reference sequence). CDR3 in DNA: TGTGCCAGTAGGGCGGATAGACAGGGTGCGTCGCCCCAGCATTTT. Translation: CASRADRQGASPQHF.

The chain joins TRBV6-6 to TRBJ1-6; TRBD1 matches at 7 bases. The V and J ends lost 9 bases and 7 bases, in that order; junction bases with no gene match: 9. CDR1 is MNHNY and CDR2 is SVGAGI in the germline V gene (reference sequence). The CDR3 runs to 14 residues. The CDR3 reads CASNKAGGNSPLHF. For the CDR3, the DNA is TGTGCCAGTAATAAAGCAGGGGGGAATTCACCCCTCCACTTT.

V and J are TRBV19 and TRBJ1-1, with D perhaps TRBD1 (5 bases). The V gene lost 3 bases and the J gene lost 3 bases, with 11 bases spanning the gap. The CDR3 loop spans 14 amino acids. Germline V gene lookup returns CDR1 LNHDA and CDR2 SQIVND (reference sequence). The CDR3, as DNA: TGTGCCAGTAGTATCTCCAGGGCCGACACTGAAGCTTTCTTT. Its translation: CASSISRADTEAFF. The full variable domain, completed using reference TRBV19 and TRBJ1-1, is DGGITQSPKYLFRKEGQNVTLSCEQNLNHDAMYWYRQDPGQGLRLIYYSQIVNDFQKGDIAEGYSVSREKKESFPLTVTSAQKNPTAFYLCASSISRADTEAFFGQGTRLTVV.

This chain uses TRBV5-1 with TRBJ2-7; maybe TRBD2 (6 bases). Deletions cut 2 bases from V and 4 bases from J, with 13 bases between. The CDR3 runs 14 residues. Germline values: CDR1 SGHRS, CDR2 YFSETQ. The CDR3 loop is CASSFFRGTYEQYF. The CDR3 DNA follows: TGCGCCAGCAGCTTTTTCCGGGGGACGTACGAGCAGTACTTC.

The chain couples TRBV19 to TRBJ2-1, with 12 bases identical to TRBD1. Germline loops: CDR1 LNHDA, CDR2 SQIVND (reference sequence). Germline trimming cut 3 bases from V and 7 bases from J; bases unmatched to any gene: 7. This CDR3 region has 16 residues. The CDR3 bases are TGTGCCAGTAGTATCTCCGGGACAGGGGGCTTAAATGAGCAGTTCTTC. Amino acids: CASSISGTGGLNEQFF.

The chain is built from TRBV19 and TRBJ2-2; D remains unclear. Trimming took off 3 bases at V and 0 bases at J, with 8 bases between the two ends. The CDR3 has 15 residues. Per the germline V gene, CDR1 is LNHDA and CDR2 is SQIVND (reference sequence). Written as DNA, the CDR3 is TGTGCCAGTAGTATGTGGCTTACGAACACCGGGGAGCTGTTTTTT. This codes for CASSMWLTNTGELFF.

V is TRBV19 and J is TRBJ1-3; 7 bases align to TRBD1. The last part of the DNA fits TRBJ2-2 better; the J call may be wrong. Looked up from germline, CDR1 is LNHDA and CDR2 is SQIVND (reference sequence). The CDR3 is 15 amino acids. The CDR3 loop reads CASSRWTGNTGELFF. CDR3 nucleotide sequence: TGTGCCAGTAGTCGGTGGACAGGGAACACCGGGGAGCTGTTTTTT.

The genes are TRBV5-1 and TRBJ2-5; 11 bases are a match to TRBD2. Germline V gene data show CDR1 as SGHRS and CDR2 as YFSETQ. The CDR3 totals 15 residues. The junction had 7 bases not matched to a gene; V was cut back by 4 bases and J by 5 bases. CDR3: CASSDSTSGGETQYF. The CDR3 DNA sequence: TGCGCCAGCAGCGACAGCACTAGCGGGGGTGAGACCCAGTACTTC.

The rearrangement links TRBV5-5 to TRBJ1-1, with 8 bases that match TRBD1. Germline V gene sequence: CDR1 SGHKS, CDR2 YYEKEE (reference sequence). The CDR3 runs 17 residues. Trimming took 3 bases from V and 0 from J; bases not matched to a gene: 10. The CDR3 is CASSWTGSPRVNTEAFF. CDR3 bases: TGTGCCAGCAGCTGGACAGGGTCTCCGAGGGTGAACACTGAAGCTTTCTTT.

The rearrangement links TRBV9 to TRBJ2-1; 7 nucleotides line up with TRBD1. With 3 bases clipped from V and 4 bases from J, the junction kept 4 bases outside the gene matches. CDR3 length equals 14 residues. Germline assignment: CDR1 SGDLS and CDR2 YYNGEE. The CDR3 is CASSARDRYNEQFF. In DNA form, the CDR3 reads TGTGCCAGCAGCGCTCGGGACAGATACAATGAGCAGTTCTTC. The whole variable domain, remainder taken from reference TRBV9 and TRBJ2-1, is DSGVTQTPKHLITATGQRVTLRCSPRSGDLSVYWYQQSLDQGLQFLIQYYNGEERAKGNILERFSAQQFPDLHSELNLSSLELGDSALYFCASSARDRYNEQFFGPGTRLTVL.

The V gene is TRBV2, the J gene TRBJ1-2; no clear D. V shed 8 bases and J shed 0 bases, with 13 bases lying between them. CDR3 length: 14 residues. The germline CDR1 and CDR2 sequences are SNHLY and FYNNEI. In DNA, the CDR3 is TGTGCCAGCCTATTAGGGAGGGCTAACTATGGCTACACCTTC. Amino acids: CASLLGRANYGYTF. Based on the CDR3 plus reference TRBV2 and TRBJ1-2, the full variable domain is EPEVTQTPSHQVTQMGQEVILRCVPISNHLYFYWYRQILGQKVEFLVSFYNNEISEKSEIFDDQFSVERPDGSNFTLKIRSTKLEDSAMYFCASLLGRANYGYTFGSGTRLTVV.